These 14 T cell receptor beta chains were all obtained from the same sample, sequenced in a study of cytomegalovirus exposure and HLA in healthy donors. PCR used 60 Vbeta primers and 13 Jbeta primers. Data came from immunoSEQ multiplex PCR; TCRdb stores just in-frame clones and leaves some out. The sample consists of around 160,000 clones, 75% to 90% of them appearing once. Sequenced sample: PBMCs. These receptors all stem from a human donor in good health.

The chain recombines TRBV19 with TRBJ1-2; TRBD1 matches at 7 bases. The CDR3 loop spans 14 amino acids. V lost 6 bases and J lost 6; bases outside the gene matches: 10. CDR1 is LNHDA and CDR2 is SQIVND in the germline V gene (reference sequence). The CDR3 spells CASSIEGAVNGYTF. The CDR3 DNA follows: TGTGCCAGTAGCATTGAGGGGGCGGTCAATGGCTACACCTTC.

This sequence joins TRBV5-1 and TRBJ1-1, with 9 nucleotides matching TRBD1. Germline CDR1 is SGHRS and CDR2 is YFSETQ. Trimming removed 4 bases from V and 0 bases from J; junction bases left unmatched: 4. The CDR3 is 15 residues long. The CDR3 coding sequence is TGCGCCAGCAGCCCAAGGACAGGGGTGAACACTGAAGCTTTCTTT. Translated, it gives CASSPRTGVNTEAFF.

The chain has TRBV28 and TRBJ2-7, with 7 bases that match TRBD1. This CDR3 spans 15 amino acids. CDR1 is MDHEN and CDR2 is SYDVKM in the germline V gene. The V and J ends lost 7 bases and 1 base, in that order; junction bases with no gene match: 10. The CDR3: CASTPNRGRSYEQYF. The CDR3 DNA is TGTGCCAGCACCCCTAACAGGGGCCGTTCCTACGAGCAGTACTTC.

The table lists this clone with a count of one. The rearrangement links TRBV18 to TRBJ1-1; tentatively, D is TRBD1 (6 bases). CDR3 size: 13 residues. CDR1 KGHSH and CDR2 LQKENI come from the germline V gene. Between the trimmed V and J ends, which lost 3 bases and 8 bases, there was a span of 13 bases. The CDR3 DNA follows: TGTGCCAGCTCACCCCCGGACAGCTGCGAAGCTTTCTTT. Translated, it gives CASSPPDSCEAFF.

This chain connects TRBV5-5 to TRBJ2-5; tentative D call: TRBD2 (6 bases). Looked up from germline, CDR1 is SGHKS and CDR2 is YYEKEE (reference sequence). The CDR3 runs to 14 residues. Trimming removed 0 bases from V and 5 bases from J, with 11 bases in between. In DNA, the CDR3 is TGTGCCAGCAGCTTGGAACTAGCAGTGGAGACCCAGTACTTC. It codes for CASSLELAVETQYF.

This chain connects TRBV6-6 to TRBJ2-3; D possibly corresponds to TRBD2 (6 bases). Trimming pared 6 bases from V and 4 bases from J, leaving 17 bases between. The CDR3 runs to 15 residues. Germline V CDR1 and CDR2: MNHNY, SVGAGI (reference sequence). The CDR3 region is CASRNPSGGADTQYF. CDR3 sequence (DNA): TGTGCCAGCAGAAACCCCTCCGGCGGGGCAGATACGCAGTATTTT.

The chain couples TRBV27 to TRBJ2-2; 14 bases align to TRBD2. The V gene's germline CDR1 is MNHEY and CDR2 SMNVEV (reference sequence). The V gene end was trimmed by 6 bases and the J gene end by 5 bases; junction bases not matched to a gene: 2. This CDR3 is 15 amino acids long. This chain's CDR3 is CASRGLAGATGELFF. The CDR3 DNA is TGTGCCAGCAGGGGACTAGCGGGGGCTACCGGGGAGCTGTTTTTT.

The chain joins TRBV6-5 to TRBJ1-3, with unresolved D. V lost 6 bases, J lost 0 bases, and 12 bases lay in between. Germline CDR1 reads MNHEY; CDR2 reads SVGAGI. This CDR3 has 15 residues. CDR3 sequence (DNA): TGTGCCAGCAGCCCCCAGGCAGACTCTGGAAACACCATATATTTT. This encodes CASSPQADSGNTIYF.

The CDR3 region has the DNA TGTGCCAGCAGCTCGAGACGAGGACTAGCGGGCGAGACCCAGTACTTC. Translated, it gives CASSSRRGLAGETQYF. The chain is built from TRBV5-4 and TRBJ2-5; 11 bases are shared with TRBD2. Germline V gene data show CDR1 as SGHNT and CDR2 as YYREEE (reference sequence). CDR3 length: 16 residues. Trimming removed 3 bases from V and 5 bases from J; junction bases left unmatched: 9.

This sequence joins TRBV15 and TRBJ2-1; 13 bases line up with TRBD2. Germline trimming cut 6 bases from V and 8 bases from J; bases unmatched to any gene: 7. Germline lookup yields CDR1 LNHNV and CDR2 YYDKDF (reference sequence). This CDR3 has 15 amino acids. The DNA of the CDR3 is TGTGCCACCAGTATAACTAGCGGGGGGGCTTATGAGCAGTTCTTC. It yields the protein CATSITSGGAYEQFF.

This rearrangement joins TRBV9 to TRBJ2-5; 12 bases are a match to TRBD2. From germline, CDR1 is SGDLS and CDR2 YYNGEE. The trim removed 3 bases at V and 2 bases at J, leaving 14 bases unmatched. The CDR3 sequence is 19 residues long. This CDR3 reads CASSDAASPSGGEQETQYF. The CDR3 DNA sequence: TGTGCCAGCAGCGACGCCGCGTCCCCTAGCGGGGGGGAACAAGAGACCCAGTACTTC.

The count of this clone is one. This chain connects TRBV9 to TRBJ2-3, with a weak D call TRBD2 (6 bases). Trimming removed 2 bases from V and 5 bases from J, with 15 bases in between. CDR1 and CDR2 from the germline V gene are SGDLS and YYNGEE. The CDR3 consists of 15 residues. CDR3 sequence reads: CASSVASWGVDTQYF. The CDR3 nucleotides are TGTGCCAGCAGCGTGGCTAGCTGGGGGGTAGATACGCAGTATTTT.

J is TRBJ2-7 and V is TRBV2, with TRBD1 identical over 8 bases. Germline CDR1 reads SNHLY; CDR2 reads FYNNEI. The CDR3 totals 14 residues. After removal of 6 bases from V and 4 bases from J, the junction contained 8 bases not matched to a gene. The CDR3 bases are TGTGCCAGCAGCCCCGGACAGGGAAGGTACGAGCAGTACTTC. Its translation: CASSPGQGRYEQYF.

J is TRBJ1-2 and V is TRBV19; 8 nucleotides align to TRBD1. With V trimmed by 5 bases and J by 14 bases, 10 bases remained unmatched. The germline gives CDR1 LNHDA, CDR2 SQIVND (reference sequence). The length of the CDR3 is 12 residues. The CDR3 nucleotides are TGTGCCAGTAGTGACCGGACAGGGCTGATTACCTTC. This sequence encodes CASSDRTGLITF.